This TCR beta chain comes out of a study of regulatory and conventional T cells in breast cancer. This clonotype was detected only a few times. Via MiXCR, TCRdb re-called the PCR reads, giving one row per CDR3 protein. The table records about 16,000 distinct CDR3 sequences, approximately 32% of them present only once. The length of the CDR3 is 15 residues. Trimming stripped 2 bases from V and 8 bases from J, with 16 bases between. Germline V gene data show CDR1 as SEHNR and CDR2 as FQNEAQ (reference sequence). The V gene is TRBV7-9, the J gene TRBJ2-1; D may be TRBD2 (6 bases). The sequencing input was conventional T cells from blood. The sequence came from a female donor in good health. For the CDR3, the DNA is TGTGCCAGCAGCTTAACGGGAGTGAGTATCGATGAGCAGTTCTTC. Translation gives CASSLTGVSIDEQFF.